This TCR beta chain comes out of a study of CD8+ T cells in alopecia areata. The CDR3 extends over 14 amino acids. The V end was cut by 3 bases, the J end by 1 base, with 10 bases between. Germline lookup yields CDR1 SGDLS and CDR2 YYNGEE. It was cDNA, reverse transcribed from extracted RNA, that served as the sequencing template. The method was immunoSEQ multiplex PCR; TCRdb's version includes in-frame clones alone and lacks a portion of them. The sample includes approximately 210,000 clones, around 66% of them seen just once. The sample's treatment: oral pan-JAK inhibitor, 5-10 mg twice daily. The chain is built from TRBV9 and TRBJ2-5; D is possibly TRBD2 (5 bases). Sequencing used CD4+ T cells sorted from blood, obtained at week 4, from a patient treated with tofacitinib. This TCR was recovered from a human donor with alopecia areata. CDR3: CASSAGLPQETQYF. CDR3 in DNA: TGTGCCAGCAGCGCCGGACTGCCCCAAGAGACCCAGTACTTC.